This T cell receptor beta chain was sequenced in a study of cytomegalovirus exposure and HLA in healthy donors. Study-level results: The majority of TCR sequences were rare, yet some public TCRs appeared in many donors. Cytomegalovirus association was assigned to about 150 TCR beta chains.

Turning to this clone: As yet, its antigen is unknown.

The 120-subject validation cohort, separate from the roughly 670-subject first cohort, included the donors. After removal of 8 bases from V and 2 bases from J, the junction contained 8 bases not matched to a gene. Per the germline V gene, CDR1 is ENHRY and CDR2 is SYGVKD. The CDR3 contains 15 residues. The data were produced by immunoSEQ multiplex PCR, yet TCRdb's version contains in-frame clones alone and is incomplete. The sample lists some 180,000 clones, roughly three quarters occurring once. The receptor comes from a woman aged 25-40 years in good health and CMV-seronegative. The sample consisted of PBMCs. The rearrangement joins TRBV10-3 to TRBJ2-1; TRBD1 agrees at 8 bases. The CDR3 region has the DNA TGTGCCATCGGGGTAGTACAGGGGGCCTACAATGAGCAGTTCTTC. Protein: CAIGVVQGAYNEQFF.